The source of this TCR beta chain is a study of blood T cells in healthy people across ages (dated by TCRdb to between 2014 and 2017). As for the study more broadly: In model experiments, roughly one uniquely barcoded TCR beta cDNA molecule per two T cells was captured by template switching. The study measured age-related changes in TCR beta repertoire diversity using deep sequencing normalized with unique cDNA molecular identifiers. Donors were grouped into four age groups: young (average roughly 17 years), middle-aged (under 40), aged (around 62) and long-lived (approximately 81). To avoid experimental bias, donors of different ages were distributed randomly across sequencing lanes. For two donors (one aged 18 to 29 and one aged 80 or older), the study analyzed two additional independent replicas of 1 million unique cDNA reads from the same blood draw.

Systemically healthy Caucasian individuals from Russia, 35 to 50 in total and aged roughly 6 to 100 years, were included as donors. Approximately 10 milliliters of peripheral blood were collected from each donor into EDTA-treated Vacutainer tubes. Ficoll-Paque density-gradient centrifugation was used to isolate PBMCs, with at least 7 million per sample. Trizol reagent was used to extract total RNA from the PBMCs, yielding at least 6 micrograms per sample. Naive CD45RAhigh/CD27high T cell percentages were measured by flow cytometry on a PBMC aliquot from every donor. Trimming leaves V shorter by 5 bases and J shorter by 5 bases, with the junction holding 12 bases beyond the gene matches. Including the terminal cysteine and phenylalanine, the CDR3 comprises 18 residues. Left in the record is the CDR3 DNA by itself, 54 bases read in frame from the first base. CDR1 and CDR2 are read off the germline V gene (reference sequence) as WNHNN and SYGVQD.

What the work shows at the level of the full study, not this receptor alone: Because donor CMV infection status was unknown, age-related changes in expanded clonotypes were potentially confounded. Conclusive comparison of naive and antigen-experienced compartments was prevented by the profiling of bulk unsorted PBMCs. Estimates of total diversity based on one million sequenced T cells were regarded as lower bounds and as underestimates. A strong correlation was found between observed TCR beta diversity and the percentage of naive T cells measured by flow cytometry. Compared with the aged group, the long-lived group had more naive CD4+ T cells, fewer expanded clones and increased TCR diversity, suggesting age selection. Observed TCR beta diversity per million T cells fell roughly linearly with age, and a significant reduction was already apparent by age around 40.

The library was produced with 5' RACE. TCRdb shows the sequencer as Illumina HiSeq 2500. A second PCR of about 6 to 12 cycles was run with a J-beta primer mix and a sample-barcoded 5' primer. A unique molecular identifier was introduced onto each TCR beta cDNA molecule by a template-switch 5' adaptor carrying 12 random nucleotides. Each sample yielded at least 2.5 million CDR3-containing paired-end reads. The Mint cDNA synthesis kit, primed by a TRBC-specific oligonucleotide, was used to synthesize first-strand cDNA from all RNA. Following uracil-DNA glycosylase treatment, a first 18-cycle PCR with universal primers M1SS and BC2_uni_R was performed on all cDNA. For the original study's pipeline: Normalization of each sample was performed by random selection of 1 million high-quality reads, each carrying a distinct molecular identifier. Instead of being binned into consensus sequences, reads with shared molecular identifiers were discarded. MiTCR, set to a Q25 quality threshold and the strictest error-elimination algorithm, was used for CDR3 identification, clonotype clustering and error correction. A nonparametric unseen species model using Euler transformation provided a lower-bound estimate of total TCR beta diversity. Starting from the raw public reads, TCRdb applied fastp trimming at Q25, assembled clones with MiXCR and retained in-frame beta chains. Records with the same CDR3 protein are collapsed into one entry carrying the most frequent genes and DNA. The V and J calls come from TCRdb's annotation, not from the publication. The sample profile shows roughly 1,500,000 distinct CDR3 sequences; around two fifths of them were found once. The top ten clones comprise roughly 8.2% of the sample.

To note about this clonotype: Its antigen is currently not known. Base-call qualities are not available, and no considerably larger clone is one nucleotide away.

The sequence links TRBV10-1 to TRBJ2-3, and 14 junctional nucleotides match TRBD2. This clonotype was obtained from a young woman in good health. The sequenced material came from blood. The DNA sequence follows: TGCGCCAGCAGTCGAAGTTGGACTAGCGGGGGGAACCGAGATACGCAGTATTTT. Its product reads: CASSRSWTSGGNRDTQYF.